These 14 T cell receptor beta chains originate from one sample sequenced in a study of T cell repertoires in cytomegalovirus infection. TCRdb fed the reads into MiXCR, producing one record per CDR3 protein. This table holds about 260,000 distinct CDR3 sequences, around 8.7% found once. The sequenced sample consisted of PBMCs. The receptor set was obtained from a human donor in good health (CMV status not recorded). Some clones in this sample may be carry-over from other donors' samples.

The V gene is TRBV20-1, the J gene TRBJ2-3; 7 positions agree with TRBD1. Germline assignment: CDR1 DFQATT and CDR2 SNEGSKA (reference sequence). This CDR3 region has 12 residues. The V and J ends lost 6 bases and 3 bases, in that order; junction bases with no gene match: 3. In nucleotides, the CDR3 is TGCAGTGCGCCGACAGGGACAGATACGCAGTATTTT. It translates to CSAPTGTDTQYF.

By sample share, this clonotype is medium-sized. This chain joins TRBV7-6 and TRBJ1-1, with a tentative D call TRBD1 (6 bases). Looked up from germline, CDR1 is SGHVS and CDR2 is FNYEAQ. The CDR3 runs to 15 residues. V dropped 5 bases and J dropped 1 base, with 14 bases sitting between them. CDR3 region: CASSPQRGPNTEAFF. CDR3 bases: TGTGCCAGCAGCCCGCAGCGGGGGCCGAACACTGAAGCTTTCTTT.

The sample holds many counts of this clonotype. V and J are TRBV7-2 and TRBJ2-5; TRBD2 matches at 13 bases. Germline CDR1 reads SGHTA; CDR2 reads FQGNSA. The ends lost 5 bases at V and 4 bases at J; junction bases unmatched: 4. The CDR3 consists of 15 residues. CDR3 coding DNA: TGTGCCAGCAGCCAACGACTAGCGGGAGGAGAGACCCAGTACTTC. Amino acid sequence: CASSQRLAGGETQYF.

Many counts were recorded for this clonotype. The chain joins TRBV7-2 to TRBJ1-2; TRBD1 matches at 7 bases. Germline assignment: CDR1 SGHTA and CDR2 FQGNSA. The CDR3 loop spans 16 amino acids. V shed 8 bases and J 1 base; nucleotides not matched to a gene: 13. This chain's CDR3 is CASSATGTAYNYGYTF. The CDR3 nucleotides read TGTGCCAGCTCCGCAACCGGGACAGCTTATAACTATGGCTACACCTTC.

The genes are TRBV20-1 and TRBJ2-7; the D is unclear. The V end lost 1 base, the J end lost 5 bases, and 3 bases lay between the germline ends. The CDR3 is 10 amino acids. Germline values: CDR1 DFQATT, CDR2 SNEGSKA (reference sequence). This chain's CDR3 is CSARADEQYF. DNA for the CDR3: TGCAGTGCTAGAGCGGACGAGCAGTACTTC.

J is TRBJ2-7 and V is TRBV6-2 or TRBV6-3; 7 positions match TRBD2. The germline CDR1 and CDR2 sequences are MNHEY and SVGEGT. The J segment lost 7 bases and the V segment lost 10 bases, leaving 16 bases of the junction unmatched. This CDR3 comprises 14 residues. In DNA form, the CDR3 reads TGTGCCACCAACCGCGGCGGGAGCCGCGCTGAGCAGTACTTC. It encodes CATNRGGSRAEQYF.

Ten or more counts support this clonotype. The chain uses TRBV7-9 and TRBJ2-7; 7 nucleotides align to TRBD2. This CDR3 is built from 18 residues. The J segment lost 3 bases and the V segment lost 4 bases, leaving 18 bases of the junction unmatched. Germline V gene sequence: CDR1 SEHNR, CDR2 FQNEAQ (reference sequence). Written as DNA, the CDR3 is TGTGCCAGCAGCTCGGAGGCCCGTCGGGGGGACCTCTACTACGAGCAGTACTTC. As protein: CASSSEARRGDLYYEQYF.

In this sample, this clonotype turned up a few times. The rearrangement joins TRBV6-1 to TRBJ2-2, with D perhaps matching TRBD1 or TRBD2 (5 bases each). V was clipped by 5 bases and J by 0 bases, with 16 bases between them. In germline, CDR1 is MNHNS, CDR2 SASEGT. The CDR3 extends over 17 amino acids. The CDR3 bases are TGTGCCAGCAGTAGGGACGCGATTACCGCGAACACCGGGGAGCTGTTTTTT. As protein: CASSRDAITANTGELFF.

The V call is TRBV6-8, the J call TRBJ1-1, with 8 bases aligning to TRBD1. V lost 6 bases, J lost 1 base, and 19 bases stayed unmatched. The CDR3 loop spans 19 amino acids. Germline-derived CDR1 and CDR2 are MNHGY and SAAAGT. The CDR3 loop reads CASSSRSRQGLGRNTEAFF. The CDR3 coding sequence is TGTGCCAGCAGCTCCCGGTCCAGACAGGGGTTGGGGCGGAACACTGAAGCTTTCTTT.

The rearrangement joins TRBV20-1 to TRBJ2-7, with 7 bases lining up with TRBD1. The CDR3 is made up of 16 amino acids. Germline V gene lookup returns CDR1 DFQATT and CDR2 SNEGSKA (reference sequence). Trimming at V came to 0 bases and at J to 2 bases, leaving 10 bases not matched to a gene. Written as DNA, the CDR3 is TGCAGTGCTAGAGATCCCAATGGACAGGCCCCCTACGAGCAGTACTTC. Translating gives CSARDPNGQAPYEQYF.

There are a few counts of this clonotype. This CDR3 is CSARDPTGGSDTEAFF. CDR3 coding DNA: TGCAGTGCTAGAGACCCGACAGGGGGCTCGGACACTGAAGCTTTCTTT. The gene calls are TRBV20-1 and TRBJ1-1; 10 positions agree with TRBD1. The germline V gene encodes CDR1 DFQATT and CDR2 SNEGSKA (reference sequence). V trimming: 0 bases; J trimming: 3 bases; junction bases outside the gene matches: 7. This CDR3 contains 16 residues.

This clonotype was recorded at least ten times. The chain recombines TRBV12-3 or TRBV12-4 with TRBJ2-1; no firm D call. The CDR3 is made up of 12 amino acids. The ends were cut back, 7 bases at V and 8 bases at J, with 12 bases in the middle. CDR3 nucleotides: TGTGCCAGCACCCCCCTCGGCGATGAGCAGTTCTTC. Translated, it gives CASTPLGDEQFF.

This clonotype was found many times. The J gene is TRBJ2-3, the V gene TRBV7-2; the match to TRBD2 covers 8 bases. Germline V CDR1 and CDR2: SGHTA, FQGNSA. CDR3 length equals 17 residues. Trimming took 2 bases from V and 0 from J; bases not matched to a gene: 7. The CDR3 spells CASSLRAGGLSTDTQYF. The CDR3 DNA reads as TGTGCCAGCAGCTTAAGGGCGGGGGGCCTGAGCACAGATACGCAGTATTTT.

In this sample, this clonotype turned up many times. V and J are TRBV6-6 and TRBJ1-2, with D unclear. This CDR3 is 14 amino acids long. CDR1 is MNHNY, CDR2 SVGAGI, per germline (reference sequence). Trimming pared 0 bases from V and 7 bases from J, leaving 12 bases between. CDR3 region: CASSYSWERSGYTF. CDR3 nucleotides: TGTGCCAGCAGTTACTCTTGGGAGAGGAGTGGCTACACCTTC.